Below, 5 T cell receptor beta chains from the same sample are listed, as sequenced in a study of T cell changes during pregnancy in multiple sclerosis. Sequencing used immunoSEQ multiplex PCR; TCRdb keeps in-frame clones, though not all of them. The data contain 90,000 to 120,000 clones, 80% to 95% of them singletons. The sample consisted of peripheral blood, taken in the third trimester of pregnancy. The receptor source for this set is a female donor in good health, enrolled as a control in a pregnancy study.

The chain links TRBV6-6 to TRBJ2-7; D is uncertain. The CDR3 extends over 15 amino acids. Germline assignment: CDR1 MNHNY and CDR2 SVGAGI (reference sequence). The V end lost 9 bases, the J end lost 0 bases, and 18 bases lay between the germline ends. The CDR3 reads CASVPQTDSSYEQYF. Here the CDR3 DNA reads TGTGCCAGTGTACCACAGACGGATAGCTCCTACGAGCAGTACTTC.

The CDR3 nucleotides read TGTGCCTGGAGTGTATTGACAGGCCACACCGGGGAGCTGTTTTTT. Amino acid sequence: CAWSVLTGHTGELFF. The chain combines TRBV30 with TRBJ2-2; TRBD1 might be the D (6 bases). Per germline, CDR1 GTSNPN and CDR2 SVGIG (reference sequence). This CDR3 region has 15 residues. V was trimmed by 0 bases and J by 3 bases, leaving 11 bases between them. Full variable domain (outside the CDR3, taken from reference TRBV30 and TRBJ2-2): SQTIHQWPATLVQPVGSPLSLECTVEGTSNPNLYWYRQAAGRGLQLLFYSVGIGQISSEVPQNLSASRPQDRQFILSSKKLLLSDSGFYLCAWSVLTGHTGELFFGEGSRLTVL.

The chain recombines TRBV4-1 with TRBJ2-1, with 9 bases aligning to TRBD2. The CDR3 runs 15 residues. After removal of 1 base from V and 4 bases from J, the junction contained 2 bases not matched to a gene. Germline values: CDR1 MGHRA, CDR2 YSYEKL. CDR3 sequence reads: CASSQAAGGYNEQFF. The CDR3 nucleotides are TGCGCCAGCAGCCAAGCGGCGGGGGGGTACAATGAGCAGTTCTTC.

The rearrangement joins TRBV6-5 to TRBJ1-2; 9 bases fit TRBD1. This CDR3 spans 14 amino acids. Germline V gene sequence: CDR1 MNHEY, CDR2 SVGAGI. V was clipped by 6 bases and J by 2 bases; unmatched bases: 4. The CDR3 loop reads CASSLDRGNYGYTF. CDR3 DNA sequence: TGTGCCAGCAGCCTGGACAGGGGAAACTATGGCTACACCTTC.

J is TRBJ2-3 and V is TRBV6-1, with TRBD1 identical over 12 bases. The germline V gene has CDR1 MNHNS and CDR2 SASEGT. CDR3 length equals 18 residues. J was trimmed by 6 bases and V by 2 bases; bases with no gene match: 12. The CDR3 bases are TGTGCCAGCAGTGAATTAGTCGGGACAGGGGGCGCAGGGGATACGCAGTATTTT. Translated, it gives CASSELVGTGGAGDTQYF.